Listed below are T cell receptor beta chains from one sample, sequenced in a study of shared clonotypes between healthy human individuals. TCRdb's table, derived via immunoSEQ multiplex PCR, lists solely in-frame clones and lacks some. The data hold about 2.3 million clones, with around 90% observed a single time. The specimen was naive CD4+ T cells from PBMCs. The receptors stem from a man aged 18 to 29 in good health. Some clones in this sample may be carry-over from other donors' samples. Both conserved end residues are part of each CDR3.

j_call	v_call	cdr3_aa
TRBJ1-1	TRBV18	CASSPRPLIYTEAFF
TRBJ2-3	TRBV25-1	CASSEWNLAGASTDTQYF
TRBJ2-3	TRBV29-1	CSVRDNSDTQYF
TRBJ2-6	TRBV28	CASGGERYSGANVLTF
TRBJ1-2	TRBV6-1	CASSEQGNYGYTF
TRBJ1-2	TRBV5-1	CASSQTGLNGYTF
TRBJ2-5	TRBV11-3	CASSFEGAGETQYF
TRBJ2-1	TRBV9	CASSRLAGDNEQFF
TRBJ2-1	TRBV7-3	CASSLNPTLRGRGGDEQFF
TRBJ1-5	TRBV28	CASSPDRVNQPQHF
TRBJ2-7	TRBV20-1	CSARRSNEQYF
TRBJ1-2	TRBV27	CASSGTDPWEYGYTF
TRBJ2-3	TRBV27	CAGSTIFTDTQYF
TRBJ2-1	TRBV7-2	CASSAWRNEQFF
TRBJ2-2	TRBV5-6	CASSLVSGGGAGELFF
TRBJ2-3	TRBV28	CASSLWAAGVSPDTQYF
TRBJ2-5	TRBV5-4	CASSLQARQETQYF
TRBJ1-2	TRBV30	CAWRRAGTHYGYTF
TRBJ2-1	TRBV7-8	CASSLALQGGEQFF
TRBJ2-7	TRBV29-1	CSVRTSGSRYEQYF
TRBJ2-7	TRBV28	CASSSRAAGVNYEQYF
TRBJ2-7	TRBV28	CASSLGDTSLYEQYF